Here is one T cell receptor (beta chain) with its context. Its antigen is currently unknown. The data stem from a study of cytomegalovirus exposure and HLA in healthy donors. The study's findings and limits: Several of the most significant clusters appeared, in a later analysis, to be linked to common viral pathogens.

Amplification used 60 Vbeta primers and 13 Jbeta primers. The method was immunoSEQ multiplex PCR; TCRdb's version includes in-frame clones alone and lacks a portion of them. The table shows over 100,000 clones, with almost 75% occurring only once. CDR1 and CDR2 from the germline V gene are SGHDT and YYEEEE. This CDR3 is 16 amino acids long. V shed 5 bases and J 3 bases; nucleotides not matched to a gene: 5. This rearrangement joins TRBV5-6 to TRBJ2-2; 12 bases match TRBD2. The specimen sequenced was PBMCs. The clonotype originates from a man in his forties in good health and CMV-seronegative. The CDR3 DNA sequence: TGTGCCAGCAGTTGGGGACTAGCGGGTGACACCGGGGAGCTGTTTTTT. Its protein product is CASSWGLAGDTGELFF.